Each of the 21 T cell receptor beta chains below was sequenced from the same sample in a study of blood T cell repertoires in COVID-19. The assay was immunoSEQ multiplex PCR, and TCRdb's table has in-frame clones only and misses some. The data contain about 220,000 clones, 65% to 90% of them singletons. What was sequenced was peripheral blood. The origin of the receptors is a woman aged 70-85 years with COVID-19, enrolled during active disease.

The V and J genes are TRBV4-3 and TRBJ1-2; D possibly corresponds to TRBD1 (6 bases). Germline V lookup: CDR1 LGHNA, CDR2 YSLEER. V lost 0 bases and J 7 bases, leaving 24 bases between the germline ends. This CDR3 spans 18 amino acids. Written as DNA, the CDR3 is TGCGCCAGCAGCCAAGAAGGGGGTCCAGGCGCCGGTGGGTTTGGCTACACCTTC. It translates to CASSQEGGPGAGGFGYTF.

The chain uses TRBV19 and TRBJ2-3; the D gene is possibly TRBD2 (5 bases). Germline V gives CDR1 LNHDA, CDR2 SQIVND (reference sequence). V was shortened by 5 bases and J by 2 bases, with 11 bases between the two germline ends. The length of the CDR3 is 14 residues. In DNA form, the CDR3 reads TGTGCCAGTAGTTCTAGACTACACACAGATACGCAGTATTTT. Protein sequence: CASSSRLHTDTQYF.

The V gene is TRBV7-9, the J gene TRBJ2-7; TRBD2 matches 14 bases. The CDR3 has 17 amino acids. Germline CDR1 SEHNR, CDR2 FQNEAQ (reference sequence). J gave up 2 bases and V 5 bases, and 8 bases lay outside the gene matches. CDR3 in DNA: TGTGCCAGCAGCCCGCCCGGGACTAGCGGGAGACCCTACGAGCAGTACTTC. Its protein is CASSPPGTSGRPYEQYF. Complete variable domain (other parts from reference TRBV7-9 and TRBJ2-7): DTGVSQNPRHKITKRGQNVTFRCDPISEHNRLYWYRQTLGQGPEFLTYFQNEAQLEKSRLLSDRFSAERPKGSFSTLEIQRTEQGDSAMYLCASSPPGTSGRPYEQYFGPGTRLTVT.

The CDR3 DNA is TGTGCCACCAGCAGGAATGTTCTCACAGAGGGTTTCTTT. Encoded protein: CATSRNVLTEGFF. The chain carries TRBV15 and TRBJ1-1; D call uncertain. In germline, CDR1 is LNHNV, CDR2 YYDKDF (reference sequence). There are 13 residues in the CDR3. V dropped 3 bases and J dropped 13 bases, with 18 bases sitting between them.

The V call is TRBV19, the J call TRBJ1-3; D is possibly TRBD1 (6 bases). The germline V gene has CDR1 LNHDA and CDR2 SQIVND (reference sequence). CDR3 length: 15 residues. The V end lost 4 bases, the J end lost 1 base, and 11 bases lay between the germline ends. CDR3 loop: CASSNGQSSGNTIYF. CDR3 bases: TGTGCCAGTAGTAATGGACAGTCGTCTGGAAACACCATATATTTT.

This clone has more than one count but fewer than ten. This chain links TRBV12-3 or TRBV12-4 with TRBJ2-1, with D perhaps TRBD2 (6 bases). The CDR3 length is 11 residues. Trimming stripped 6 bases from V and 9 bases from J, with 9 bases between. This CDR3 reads CASRLAGEQFF. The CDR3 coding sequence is TGTGCCAGCAGACTAGCTGGTGAGCAGTTCTTC.

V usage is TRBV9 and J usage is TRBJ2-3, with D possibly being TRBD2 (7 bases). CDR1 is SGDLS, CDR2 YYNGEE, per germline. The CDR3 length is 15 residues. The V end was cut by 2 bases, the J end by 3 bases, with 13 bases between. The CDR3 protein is CASSVRGARTDTQYF. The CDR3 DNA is TGTGCCAGCAGCGTTCGGGGGGCGAGAACAGATACGCAGTATTTT.

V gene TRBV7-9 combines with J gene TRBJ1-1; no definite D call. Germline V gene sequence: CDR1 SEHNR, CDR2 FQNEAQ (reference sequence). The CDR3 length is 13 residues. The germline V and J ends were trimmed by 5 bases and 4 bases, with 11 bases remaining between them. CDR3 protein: CASSQTGGTEAFF. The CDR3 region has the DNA TGTGCCAGCAGCCAAACGGGTGGCACTGAAGCTTTCTTT.

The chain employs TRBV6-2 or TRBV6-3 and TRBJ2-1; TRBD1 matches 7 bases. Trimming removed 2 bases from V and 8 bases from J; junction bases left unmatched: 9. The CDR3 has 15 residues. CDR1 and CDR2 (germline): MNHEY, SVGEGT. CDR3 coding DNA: TGTGCCAGCAGTTACACCGGGACAGTCTGGGATGAGCAGTTCTTC. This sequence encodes CASSYTGTVWDEQFF.

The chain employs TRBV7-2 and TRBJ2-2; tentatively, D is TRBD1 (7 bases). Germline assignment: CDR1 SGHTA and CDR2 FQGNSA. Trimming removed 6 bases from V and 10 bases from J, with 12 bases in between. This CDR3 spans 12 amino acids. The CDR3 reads CASRPGGMELFF. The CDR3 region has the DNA TGTGCCAGCAGGCCAGGGGGGATGGAGCTGTTTTTT.

The CDR3 nucleotides read TGTGCCAGCAGCGCGGACAGGGAAGAGAACACTGAAGCTTTCTTT. It encodes CASSADREENTEAFF. This rearrangement joins TRBV7-9 to TRBJ1-1; 8 bases agree with TRBD1. The germline V gene encodes CDR1 SEHNR and CDR2 FQNEAQ (reference sequence). Trimming at V came to 5 bases and at J to 1 base, leaving 6 bases not matched to a gene. CDR3 length: 15 amino acids. Based on the CDR3 plus reference TRBV7-9 and TRBJ1-1, the full variable domain is DTGVSQNPRHKITKRGQNVTFRCDPISEHNRLYWYRQTLGQGPEFLTYFQNEAQLEKSRLLSDRFSAERPKGSFSTLEIQRTEQGDSAMYLCASSADREENTEAFFGQGTRLTVV.

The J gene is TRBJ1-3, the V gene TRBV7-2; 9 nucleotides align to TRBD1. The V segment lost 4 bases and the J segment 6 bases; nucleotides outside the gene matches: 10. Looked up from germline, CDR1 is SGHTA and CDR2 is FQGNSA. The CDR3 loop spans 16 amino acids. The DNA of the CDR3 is TGTGCCAGCAGCTCGATTCGGGACAGGGTAGCAAACACCATATATTTT. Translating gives CASSSIRDRVANTIYF.

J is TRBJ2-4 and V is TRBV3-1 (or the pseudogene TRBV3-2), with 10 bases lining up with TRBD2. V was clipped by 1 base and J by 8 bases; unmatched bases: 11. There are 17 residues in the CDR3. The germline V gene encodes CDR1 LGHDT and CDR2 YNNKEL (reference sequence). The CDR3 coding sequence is TGTGCCAGCAGCCAAGGGAAACTAGCGGGAAGGTTTGACATTCAGTACTTC. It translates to CASSQGKLAGRFDIQYF.

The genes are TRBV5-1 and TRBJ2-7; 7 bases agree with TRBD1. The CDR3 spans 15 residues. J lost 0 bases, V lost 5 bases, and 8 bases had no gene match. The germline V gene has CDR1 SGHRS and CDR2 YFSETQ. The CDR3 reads CASRVSRDSSYEQYF. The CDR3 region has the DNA TGCGCCAGCAGAGTTAGCCGGGACAGCTCCTACGAGCAGTACTTC.

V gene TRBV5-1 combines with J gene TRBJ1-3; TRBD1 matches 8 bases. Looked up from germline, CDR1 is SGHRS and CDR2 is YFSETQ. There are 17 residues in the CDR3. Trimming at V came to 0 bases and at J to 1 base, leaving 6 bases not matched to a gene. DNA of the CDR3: TGCGCCAGCAGCTTGGCGATACAGGGGGGGTCTGGAAACACCATATATTTT. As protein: CASSLAIQGGSGNTIYF.

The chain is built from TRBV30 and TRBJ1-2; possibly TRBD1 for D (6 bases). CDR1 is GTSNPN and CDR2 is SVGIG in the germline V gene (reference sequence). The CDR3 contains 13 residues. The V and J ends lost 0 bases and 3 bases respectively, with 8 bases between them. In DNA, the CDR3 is TGTGCCTGGAGTGTACGGACAGACTATGGCTACACCTTC. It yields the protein CAWSVRTDYGYTF.

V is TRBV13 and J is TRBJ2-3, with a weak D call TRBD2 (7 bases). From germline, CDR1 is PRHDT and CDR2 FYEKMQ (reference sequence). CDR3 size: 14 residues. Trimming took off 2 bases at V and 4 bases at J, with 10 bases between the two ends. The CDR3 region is CASSLPGGADTQYF. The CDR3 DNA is TGTGCCAGCAGCTTACCGGGGGGCGCAGATACGCAGTATTTT.

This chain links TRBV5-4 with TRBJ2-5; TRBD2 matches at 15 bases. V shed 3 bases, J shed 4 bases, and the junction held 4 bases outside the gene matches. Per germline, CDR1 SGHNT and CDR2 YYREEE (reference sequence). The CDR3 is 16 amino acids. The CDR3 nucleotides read TGTGCCAGCAGCTGGGGGACTAGCGGGAGGAGAGAGACCCAGTACTTC. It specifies CASSWGTSGRRETQYF.

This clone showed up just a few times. CDR3 residues: CAWSVHRGLAVGKNEQFF. The CDR3 coding sequence is TGTGCCTGGAGTGTACATCGAGGACTAGCGGTCGGGAAGAATGAGCAGTTCTTC. The chain has TRBV30 and TRBJ2-1, with TRBD2 matching 10 bases. This CDR3 is built from 18 residues. The germline gives CDR1 GTSNPN, CDR2 SVGIG (reference sequence). V lost 0 bases, J lost 7 bases, and 15 bases stayed unmatched.

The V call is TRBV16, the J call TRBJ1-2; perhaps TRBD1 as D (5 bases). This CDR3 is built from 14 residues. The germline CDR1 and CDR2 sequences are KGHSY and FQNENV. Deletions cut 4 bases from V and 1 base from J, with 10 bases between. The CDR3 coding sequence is TGTGCCAGCAGCCGCGCGCAGGGTAACTATGGCTACACCTTC. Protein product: CASSRAQGNYGYTF.

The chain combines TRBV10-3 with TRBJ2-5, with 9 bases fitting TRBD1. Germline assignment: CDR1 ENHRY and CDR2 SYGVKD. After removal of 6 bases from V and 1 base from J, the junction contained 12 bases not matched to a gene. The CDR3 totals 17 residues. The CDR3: CAISSQPGQGFQETQYF. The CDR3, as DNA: TGTGCCATCAGCAGTCAACCGGGACAGGGTTTCCAAGAGACCCAGTACTTC.